This TCR beta chain was sequenced for a study of T cells in localized non-small cell lung cancer. Profiled with immunoSEQ multiplex PCR; TCRdb holds only in-frame clones, not every one. This table has about 39,000 clones, 75% to 85% appearing once. This clone was counted between two and nine times. The antigen remains unidentified. The study, taken as a whole, reports: Uninvolved nearby lung showed the greatest T cell clonality, exceeding that found in tumor. Without multi-region sequencing, intratumor heterogeneity could not be excluded.

The receptor was derived from a woman aged 40-69 years with stage II squamous cell lung carcinoma. Sequencing used PBMCs, obtained before any cancer treatment.

CDR3 nucleotides: TGTGCCAGCAGTGAGGGGCTGGCTACAGATACGCAGTATTTT. Translation gives CASSEGLATDTQYF. This chain links TRBV2 with TRBJ2-3; maybe TRBD1 (5 bases). Germline CDR1 and CDR2: SNHLY and FYNNEI. This CDR3 comprises 14 residues. The V end lost 3 bases, the J end lost 3 bases, and 10 bases lay between the germline ends.